This TCR beta chain came from a study of shared clonotypes between healthy human individuals. Study results and limitations: A limitation of the genetic and exposure-history diversity represented arose from few donors. The generation probabilities recorded for non-shared clonotypes fell below those of clonotypes shared by all four donors.

Worth noting for this clone: Its antigen is as yet unknown.

CDR3 size: 16 residues. Trimming removed 0 bases from V and 1 base from J; junction bases left unmatched: 1. Germline-derived CDR1 and CDR2 are SGHAT and FQNNGV. Libraries were prepared by immunoSEQ multiplex PCR; TCRdb keeps only in-frame clonotypes and omits some of them. The sample includes about 1.5 million clones, around 97% of them seen just once. CD45RA+ naive and CD45RA-negative memory subsets were separated from CD4+ cells. Sequencing was carried out using naive CD4+ T cells sorted from blood. The subset here: CD45RA+ positively selected. The TCR comes from a young man in good health. The J gene is TRBJ2-2, the V gene TRBV11-2, with 8 bases identical to TRBD1. The CDR3 coding sequence is TGTGCCAGCAGCTTAGATGGGACAGGGAACACCGGGGAGCTGTTTTTT. It translates to CASSLDGTGNTGELFF.